This T cell receptor beta chain was identified during a study of beta chain features in type 1 diabetes. The sequenced template was cDNA made from the entire isolated RNA. Measured with immunoSEQ multiplex PCR; TCRdb has only the in-frame clones, and not every one. This repertoire shows about 270,000 clones, over 12% found once; its top ten account for more than 0.02%. Germline assignment: CDR1 SGHTA and CDR2 FQGNSA. The CDR3 runs 12 residues. V was cut by 2 bases and J by 4 bases, with 6 bases left in between. This clone was seen only a few times. The gene calls are TRBV7-2 and TRBJ2-7, with D tentatively TRBD1 (6 bases). This receptor was identified in a middle-aged woman in good health. Sequencing was done on a sample of naive CD4+ T cells from blood. CDR3 protein: CASSLTGYEQYF. In nucleotides, the CDR3 is TGTGCCAGCAGCTTAACAGGGTACGAGCAGTACTTC.